Presented here are 21 T cell receptor beta chains from one specimen sequenced in a study of blood T cells in healthy people across ages. Using a J-beta primer mix together with a sample-barcoded 5' primer, a second PCR was run for roughly 6 to 12 cycles. MiXCR, applied by TCRdb to the 5' RACE reads, yields one record per CDR3 protein. Of over 1.5 million distinct CDR3 sequences listed, roughly 50% are singletons. The sample was blood. These receptors originate from a woman between 35 and 50 years old in good health.

V is TRBV6-5 and J is TRBJ1-1; D is undetermined. V was pared by 0 bases and J by 2 bases, with 16 bases between. This CDR3 has 17 residues. Germline assignment: CDR1 MNHEY and CDR2 SVGAGI. The CDR3 DNA reads TGTGCCAGCAGTTACTCGGCCCTTTCGGGCCTAAACACTGAAGCTTTCTTT. The encoded protein is CASSYSALSGLNTEAFF.

The chain uses TRBV20-1 and TRBJ2-7; D remains unclear. The germline CDR1 and CDR2 sequences are DFQATT and SNEGSKA (reference sequence). The CDR3 covers 11 residues. Trimming cost V 5 bases and J 3 bases, with 8 bases left between them. CDR3 sequence reads: CSAGLVYEQYF. As DNA, the CDR3 is TGCAGTGCTGGGCTAGTCTACGAGCAGTACTTC.

In this sample, this clonotype turned up once. The J gene is TRBJ2-1, the V gene TRBV27, with 15 nucleotides matching TRBD2. This CDR3 spans 16 amino acids. Germline CDR1 is MNHEY and CDR2 is SMNVEV (reference sequence). The ends lost 3 bases at V and 9 bases at J; junction bases unmatched: 6. This chain's CDR3 is CASSFRTSGGASEQFF. DNA for the CDR3: TGTGCCAGCAGTTTTAGGACTAGCGGGGGGGCGAGTGAGCAGTTCTTC.

The CDR3 sequence is CASRSEGRVSNQPQHF. CDR3 DNA: TGTGCCAGCAGATCCGAGGGACGAGTTAGCAATCAGCCCCAGCATTTT. The V and J genes are TRBV12-3 or TRBV12-4 and TRBJ1-5; D perhaps matches TRBD1 (5 bases). The CDR3 extends over 16 amino acids. Trimming took 6 bases from V and 0 from J, leaving 15 bases between them.

This clonotype was seen a few times. The chain links TRBV6-5 to TRBJ2-1, with D possibly being TRBD2 (6 bases). There are 13 residues in the CDR3. Per the germline V gene, CDR1 is MNHEY and CDR2 is SVGAGI. V was trimmed by 4 bases and J by 6 bases, leaving 10 bases between them. The CDR3 DNA sequence: TGTGCCAGCAGTTCCGGGGGTTCCAATGAGCAGTTCTTC. Residues: CASSSGGSNEQFF.

This clonotype appeared once. The J gene is TRBJ2-7, the V gene TRBV20-1; D is undetermined. Germline V lookup: CDR1 DFQATT, CDR2 SNEGSKA (reference sequence). The ends were cut back, 2 bases at V and 2 bases at J, with 13 bases in the middle. This CDR3 has 14 amino acids. The CDR3 spells CSARYQAGAYEQYF. The CDR3 nucleotides read TGCAGTGCTAGATATCAGGCAGGCGCCTACGAGCAGTACTTC.

This sequence joins TRBV5-1 and TRBJ2-3; 15 bases line up with TRBD2. Germline values: CDR1 SGHRS, CDR2 YFSETQ. V was clipped by 4 bases and J by 5 bases; unmatched bases: 8. The CDR3 contains 17 residues. CDR3 amino acids: CASSTGLAGGTGDTQYF. The CDR3 DNA reads TGCGCCAGCAGCACGGGACTAGCGGGGGGTACCGGAGATACGCAGTATTTT.

The V gene is TRBV7-9, the J gene TRBJ1-5, with D uncertain. Looked up from germline, CDR1 is SEHNR and CDR2 is FQNEAQ (reference sequence). Trimming shortened V by 5 bases and J by 2 bases, and 16 bases separated the two germline ends. The CDR3 runs 16 residues. The CDR3 sequence: CASSGSLGSGNQPQHF. In nucleotides, the CDR3 is TGTGCCAGCAGCGGCAGTCTAGGGTCAGGCAATCAGCCCCAGCATTTT.

This clonotype was detected a few times. CDR3 in amino acids: CSARSGGSDTQYF. The CDR3 DNA follows: TGCAGTGCTAGAAGCGGGGGGTCAGATACGCAGTATTTT. V gene TRBV20-1 combines with J gene TRBJ2-3; 9 nucleotides match TRBD2. The CDR3 length is 13 residues. The trim removed 2 bases at V and 4 bases at J, leaving 1 base unmatched. CDR1 DFQATT and CDR2 SNEGSKA come from the germline V gene (reference sequence).

This clonotype was seen a handful of times. The chain recombines TRBV20-1 with TRBJ2-7; D call uncertain. The CDR3 is made up of 11 amino acids. The V and J ends lost 3 bases and 4 bases respectively, with 7 bases between them. Germline V gene data show CDR1 as DFQATT and CDR2 as SNEGSKA (reference sequence). The CDR3 reads CSASSGYEQYF. The CDR3 coding sequence is TGCAGTGCTAGTTCCGGGTACGAGCAGTACTTC.

This chain links TRBV20-1 with TRBJ1-2; no definite D call. Germline V gene lookup returns CDR1 DFQATT and CDR2 SNEGSKA (reference sequence). The length of the CDR3 is 13 residues. Deletions cut 4 bases from V and 0 bases from J, with 9 bases between. The CDR3 sequence: CSAKSRANYGYTF. CDR3 nucleotides: TGCAGTGCTAAATCCCGAGCTAACTATGGCTACACCTTC.

The gene calls are TRBV15 and TRBJ2-4, with TRBD2 identical over 9 bases. CDR1 is LNHNV and CDR2 is YYDKDF in the germline V gene (reference sequence). Trimming at V came to 0 bases and at J to 13 bases, leaving 25 bases not matched to a gene. CDR3 length: 20 amino acids. In DNA form, the CDR3 reads TGTGCCACCAGCAGAGATTCGATGGAGACTAGCGGTCCCCACCAAGAGGCCCAGTACTTC. Translation gives CATSRDSMETSGPHQEAQYF.

For this clonotype: At one of its ends the junction is not consistent with the germline gene, which may arise from a read error. V usage is TRBV4-2 and J usage is TRBJ2-7; D is unclear. There are 14 residues in the CDR3. Germline V lookup: CDR1 LGHNA, CDR2 YNFKEQ. The CDR3 protein is CASSQGAVSYEQDF. DNA of the CDR3: TGTGCCAGCAGCCAAGGGGCAGTTTCCTACGAGCAGGACTTC.

This clonotype occurred a few times. The chain uses TRBV20-1 and TRBJ2-1; the D is unclear. Germline-derived CDR1 and CDR2 are DFQATT and SNEGSKA (reference sequence). Deletions cut 3 bases from V and 4 bases from J, with 10 bases between. CDR3 size: 13 residues. The CDR3: CSASGRIYNEQFF. The CDR3 nucleotides read TGCAGTGCTAGTGGCAGGATATACAATGAGCAGTTCTTC.

This chain joins TRBV20-1 and TRBJ1-2, with 9 bases aligning to TRBD1. Germline V CDR1 and CDR2: DFQATT, SNEGSKA (reference sequence). This CDR3 spans 14 amino acids. The DNA of the CDR3 is TGCCAAATCTTAACCGGGACAGGGTCTTATGGCTACACCTTC. It specifies CQILTGTGSYGYTF.

This clonotype showed up just once. The V and J genes are TRBV9 and TRBJ1-3; D unclear. Germline V gives CDR1 SGDLS, CDR2 YYNGEE. V was clipped by 0 bases and J by 2 bases, with 12 bases between them. This CDR3 has 16 residues. The CDR3 nucleotides read TGTGCCAGCAGCGTAGAGTTGGGTCCTACTGGAAACACCATATATTTT. Translating gives CASSVELGPTGNTIYF.

This sequence joins TRBV20-1 and TRBJ1-2; TRBD1 matches 8 bases. The V gene's germline CDR1 is DFQATT and CDR2 SNEGSKA (reference sequence). The CDR3 is made up of 15 amino acids. After removal of 6 bases from V and 8 bases from J, the junction contained 17 bases not matched to a gene. This CDR3 is CSAMTGEDGMKGYTF. The CDR3 coding sequence is TGCAGTGCCATGACAGGGGAGGATGGTATGAAAGGCTACACCTTC.

This clonotype was seen a handful of times. The genes are TRBV7-9 and TRBJ1-4; TRBD1 matches 12 bases. The junction had 6 bases not matched to a gene; V was cut back by 1 base and J by 3 bases. The CDR3 is made up of 18 amino acids. Germline V gives CDR1 SEHNR, CDR2 FQNEAQ (reference sequence). CDR3: CASSLDPGQGAANEKLFF. CDR3 sequence (DNA): TGTGCCAGCAGCTTAGATCCGGGACAGGGGGCGGCTAATGAAAAACTGTTTTTT.

This clonotype was detected only once. At one end, the junction sequence differs from germline, possibly due to a read error. This sequence joins TRBV7-2 and TRBJ2-5, with D possibly being TRBD2 (7 bases). Germline CDR1 is SGHTA and CDR2 is FQGNSA. The CDR3 covers 14 residues. CDR3 bases: TGTGCCAGCAGCTTAGGGGGGGGCCGGGAGACCCGGTACTTC. Translating it yields CASSLGGGRETRYF.

The rearrangement links TRBV2 to TRBJ2-5, with D unclear. This CDR3 comprises 12 residues. Between the trimmed V and J ends, which lost 7 bases and 4 bases, there was a span of 10 bases. CDR1 and CDR2 from the germline V gene are SNHLY and FYNNEI. CDR3 coding DNA: TGTGCCAGCAAACCCACGGGAGAGACCCAGTACTTC. Its protein is CASKPTGETQYF.

This clonotype was detected ten times or more. The V and J genes are TRBV29-1 and TRBJ1-2; 8 bases agree with TRBD1. The CDR3 contains 12 residues. CDR1 and CDR2 from the germline V gene are SQVTM and ANQGSEA. V gave up 7 bases and J gave up 3 bases; unmatched junction bases: 4. Here the CDR3 reads CSAGTGDYGYTF. The CDR3 coding sequence is TGCAGCGCGGGGACAGGAGACTATGGCTACACCTTC.